A selection of T cell receptor beta chains follows, all from one sample in a study of blood T cell repertoires in COVID-19. Sequencing was performed with immunoSEQ multiplex PCR; in TCRdb, only in-frame clones are kept and a portion is missing. The sample has 350,000 to 400,000 clones, roughly nine tenths seen once. Sequenced material: PBMCs or T cells enriched from blood (not recorded which). Receptor source: a middle-aged woman who had been exposed to COVID-19. CDR3s include the opening cysteine and the closing phenylalanine or tryptophan. D genes are given only for firm matches. Some rows have no size entry. The others give once, few or many, or a class for an expanded clone.

v_gene: TRBV9
abundance: NA
j_gene: TRBJ2-4
d_gene: TRBD2
CDR3aa: CASSVGPGLALPGEDIQYF
CDR3nt: TGTGCCAGCAGCGTAGGCCCCGGACTAGCTCTACCAGGGGAGGACATTCAGTACTTC

v_gene: TRBV24-1
abundance: NA
j_gene: TRBJ2-3
d_gene: TRBD2
CDR3aa: CATSGLAGGVADTQYF
CDR3nt: TGTGCCACCAGTGGTCTAGCGGGAGGTGTTGCAGATACGCAGTATTTT

v_gene: TRBV5-1
abundance: few
j_gene: TRBJ1-1
d_gene: NA
CDR3aa: CASSLSQGNTEAFF
CDR3nt: TGCGCCAGCAGCTTGTCACAGGGGAACACTGAAGCTTTCTTT

v_gene: TRBV27
abundance: NA
j_gene: TRBJ1-2
d_gene: NA
CDR3aa: CASSLIYSRKENYGYTF
CDR3nt: TGTGCCAGCAGTTTAATCTACAGCCGAAAGGAAAACTATGGCTACACCTTC

v_gene: TRBV7-2
abundance: NA
j_gene: TRBJ2-7
d_gene: TRBD1
CDR3aa: CASTVWDRSYEQYF
CDR3nt: TGTGCCAGCACAGTATGGGACAGATCCTACGAGCAGTACTTC

v_gene: TRBV5-5
abundance: NA
j_gene: TRBJ2-7
d_gene: TRBD1
CDR3aa: CASSPPRDRVPNEQYF
CDR3nt: TGTGCCAGCAGCCCTCCCCGGGACAGGGTCCCTAACGAGCAGTACTTC

v_gene: TRBV11-2
abundance: NA
j_gene: TRBJ1-3
d_gene: NA
CDR3aa: CASSLAAGNTIYF
CDR3nt: TGTGCCAGCAGCTTAGCGGCTGGAAACACCATATATTTT

v_gene: TRBV2
abundance: NA
j_gene: TRBJ1-1
d_gene: NA
CDR3aa: CASMGRVGGTEAFF
CDR3nt: TGTGCCAGCATGGGCAGGGTGGGGGGCACTGAAGCTTTCTTT

v_gene: TRBV5-4
abundance: NA
j_gene: TRBJ2-1
d_gene: TRBD1
CDR3aa: CASRGTGLSNEQFF
CDR3nt: TGTGCCAGCAGGGGGACAGGCTTAAGCAATGAGCAGTTCTTC

v_gene: TRBV12-3/TRBV12-4
abundance: NA
j_gene: TRBJ1-2
d_gene: TRBD1
CDR3aa: CASSLAGGDGYTF
CDR3nt: TGTGCCAGCAGTTTAGCAGGGGGCGACGGCTACACCTTC